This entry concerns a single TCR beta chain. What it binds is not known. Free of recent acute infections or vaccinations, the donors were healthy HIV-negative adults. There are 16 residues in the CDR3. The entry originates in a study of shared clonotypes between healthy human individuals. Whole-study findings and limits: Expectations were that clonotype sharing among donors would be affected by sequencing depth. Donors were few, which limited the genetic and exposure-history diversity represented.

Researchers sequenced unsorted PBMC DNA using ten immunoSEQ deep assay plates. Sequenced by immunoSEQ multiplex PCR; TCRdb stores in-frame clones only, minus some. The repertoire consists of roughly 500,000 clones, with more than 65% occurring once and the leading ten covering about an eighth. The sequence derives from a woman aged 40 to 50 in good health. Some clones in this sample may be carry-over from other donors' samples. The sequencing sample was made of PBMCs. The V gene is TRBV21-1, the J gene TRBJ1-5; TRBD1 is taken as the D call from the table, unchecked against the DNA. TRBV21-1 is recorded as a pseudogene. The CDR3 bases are TGTGCCAGCAGCAAAGTGGGGACACCCACGGATCAGCCCCAGCATTTT. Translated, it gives CASSKVGTPTDQPQHF.